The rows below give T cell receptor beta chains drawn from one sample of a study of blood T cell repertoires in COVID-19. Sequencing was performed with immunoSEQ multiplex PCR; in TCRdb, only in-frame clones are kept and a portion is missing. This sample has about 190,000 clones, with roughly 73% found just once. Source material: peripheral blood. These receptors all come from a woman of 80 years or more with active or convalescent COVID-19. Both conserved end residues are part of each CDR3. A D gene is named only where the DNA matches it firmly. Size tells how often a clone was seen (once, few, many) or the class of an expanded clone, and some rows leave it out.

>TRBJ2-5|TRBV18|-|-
TGTGCCAGCTCACCACCGATGGCCCGAGAGACCCAGTACTTC
CASSPPMARETQYF
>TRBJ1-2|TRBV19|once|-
TGTGCCAGTAGTATAAGTATGACAGGCCGCTATGGCTACACCTTC
CASSISMTGRYGYTF
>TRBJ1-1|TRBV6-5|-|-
TGTGCCAGCCGTCGGGGGAACACTGAAGCTTTCTTT
CASRRGNTEAFF
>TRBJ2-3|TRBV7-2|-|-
TGTGCCAGCAGCTTAAATAAGGGAGCGGATACGCAGTATTTT
CASSLNKGADTQYF
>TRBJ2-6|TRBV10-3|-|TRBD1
TGTGCCATCGGGACAGGGGACCACTCTGGGGCCAACGTCCTGACTTTC
CAIGTGDHSGANVLTF
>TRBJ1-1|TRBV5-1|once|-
TGCGCCAGCAGCGACCAGGGGTTGGACACTGAAGCTTTCTTT
CASSDQGLDTEAFF
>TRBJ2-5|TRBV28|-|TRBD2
TGTGCCAGCAAGGGCCTAGCGGTGGAAGAGACCCAGTACTTC
CASKGLAVEETQYF
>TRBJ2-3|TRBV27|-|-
TGTGCCAGCAGTTTCCTTAGTTTGGGCACAGATACGCAGTATTTT
CASSFLSLGTDTQYF
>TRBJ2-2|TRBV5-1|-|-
TGCGCCAGCAGCTTGGTCGGGGCCGGGGAGCTGTTTTTT
CASSLVGAGELFF
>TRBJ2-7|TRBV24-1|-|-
TGTGCCACCAGTGATTGGAGTTCCTACGAGCAGTACTTC
CATSDWSSYEQYF
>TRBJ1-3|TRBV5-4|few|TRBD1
TGTGCCAGCAGCCTAACGATGACAGGGTCCTCAGGAAACACCATATATTTT
CASSLTMTGSSGNTIYF
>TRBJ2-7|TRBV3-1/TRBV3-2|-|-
TGTGCCAGCAGCCAAGGGCCCTCCTACGAGCAGTACTTC
CASSQGPSYEQYF
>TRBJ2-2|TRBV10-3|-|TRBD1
TGTGCCAACAGTAAACAGGGGCTGAACACCGGGGAGCTGTTTTTT
CANSKQGLNTGELFF
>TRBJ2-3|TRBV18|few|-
TGTGCCAGCTCACCAGTCCCAAGCCCCAGCACAGATACGCAGTATTTT
CASSPVPSPSTDTQYF
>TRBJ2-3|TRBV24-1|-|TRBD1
TGTGCCACCAGTGATTTCAGAGGACAGGACAAAGACACAGATACGCAGTATTTT
CATSDFRGQDKDTDTQYF
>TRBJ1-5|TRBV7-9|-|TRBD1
TGTGCCAGCAGCCACCGGGGGACAGGGGGCAATCAGCCCCAGCATTTT
CASSHRGTGGNQPQHF